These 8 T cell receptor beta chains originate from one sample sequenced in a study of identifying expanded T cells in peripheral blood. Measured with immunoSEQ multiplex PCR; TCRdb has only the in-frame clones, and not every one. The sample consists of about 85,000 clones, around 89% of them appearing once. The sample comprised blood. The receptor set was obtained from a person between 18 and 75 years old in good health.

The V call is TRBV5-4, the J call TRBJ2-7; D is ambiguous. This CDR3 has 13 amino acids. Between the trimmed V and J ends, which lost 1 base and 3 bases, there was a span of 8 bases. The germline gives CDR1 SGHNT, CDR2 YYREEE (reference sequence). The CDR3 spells CASSLTWNYEQYF. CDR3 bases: TGTGCCAGCAGCTTGACCTGGAACTACGAGCAGTACTTC.

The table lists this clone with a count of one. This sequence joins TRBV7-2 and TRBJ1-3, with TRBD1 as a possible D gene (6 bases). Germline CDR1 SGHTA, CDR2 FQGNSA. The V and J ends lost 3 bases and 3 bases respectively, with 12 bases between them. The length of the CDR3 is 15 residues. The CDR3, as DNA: TGTGCCAGCAGCTTTTCAGGGACAAGTGGAAACACCATATATTTT. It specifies CASSFSGTSGNTIYF.

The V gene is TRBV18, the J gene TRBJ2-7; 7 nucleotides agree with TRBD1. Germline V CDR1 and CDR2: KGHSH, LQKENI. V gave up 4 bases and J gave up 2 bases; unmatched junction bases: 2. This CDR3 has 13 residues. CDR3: CASSRQGPYEQYF. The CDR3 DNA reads TGTGCCAGCTCACGACAGGGACCCTACGAGCAGTACTTC.

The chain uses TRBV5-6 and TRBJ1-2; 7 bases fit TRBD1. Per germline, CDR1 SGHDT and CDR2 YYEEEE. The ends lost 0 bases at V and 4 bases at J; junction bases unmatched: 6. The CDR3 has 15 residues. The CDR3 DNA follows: TGTGCCAGCAGCTTGGGGGTTGGACAGGCCTATGGCTACACCTTC. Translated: CASSLGVGQAYGYTF.

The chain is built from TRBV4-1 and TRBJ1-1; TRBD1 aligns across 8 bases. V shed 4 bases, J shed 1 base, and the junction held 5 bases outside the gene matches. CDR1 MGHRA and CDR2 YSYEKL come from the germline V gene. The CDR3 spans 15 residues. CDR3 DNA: TGCGCCAGCAGCCTACAAGGACAGGGGAACACTGAAGCTTTCTTT. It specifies CASSLQGQGNTEAFF.

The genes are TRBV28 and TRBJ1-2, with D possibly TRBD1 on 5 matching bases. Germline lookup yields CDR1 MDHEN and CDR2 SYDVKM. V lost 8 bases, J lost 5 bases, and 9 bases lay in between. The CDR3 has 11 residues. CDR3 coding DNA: TGTGCCAGCGGAACAGGATATGGCTACACCTTC. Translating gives CASGTGYGYTF.

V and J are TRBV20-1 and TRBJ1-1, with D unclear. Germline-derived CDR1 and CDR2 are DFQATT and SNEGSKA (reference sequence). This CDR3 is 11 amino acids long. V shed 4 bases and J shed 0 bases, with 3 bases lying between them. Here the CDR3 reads CSATVNTEAFF. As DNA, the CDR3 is TGCAGTGCTACGGTGAACACTGAAGCTTTCTTT.

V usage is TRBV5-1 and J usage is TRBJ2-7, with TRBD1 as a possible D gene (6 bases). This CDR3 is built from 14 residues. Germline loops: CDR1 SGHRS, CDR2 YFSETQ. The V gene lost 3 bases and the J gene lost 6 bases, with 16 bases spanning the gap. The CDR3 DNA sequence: TGCGCCAGCAGCTGGCAACAGGGAAGTGGCGAGCAGTACTTC. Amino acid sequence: CASSWQQGSGEQYF.